This T cell receptor (beta chain) was profiled in a study of Ad26.COV2.S vaccination and SARS-CoV-2 variants. Assay: immunoSEQ multiplex PCR; the TCRdb copy retains only in-frame clones and omits some. The table records 430,000 or so clones, 89% of them present only once. The treatment: around 19 received Ad26.COV2.S at low or high dose, single or two shots; several received placebo; per-sample allocation not given. After the first vaccine or placebo injection, samples were drawn on day 63. Sequenced here: peripheral blood, sampled in a trial of Ad26.COV2.S vaccine versus placebo. The clonotype originates from a person between 18 and 65 years old who received the Ad26.COV2.S COVID-19 vaccine or a placebo.

The CDR3: CASSQEGGGEKLFF. The CDR3 nucleotides are TGTGCCAGCAGCCAAGAGGGGGGAGGGGAAAAACTGTTTTTT. The V gene is TRBV4-2, the J gene TRBJ1-4; a weak D match, TRBD1 (5 bases). CDR1 is LGHNA, CDR2 YNFKEQ, per germline. Trimming took off 0 bases at V and 8 bases at J, with 10 bases between the two ends. The CDR3 spans 14 residues.